The text below deals with one T cell receptor beta chain. V gave up 1 base and J gave up 5 bases; unmatched junction bases: 7. The CDR3 length is 15 residues. Per germline, CDR1 MNHNS and CDR2 SASEGT. These data are taken from a study of shared clonotypes between healthy human individuals. Profiled with immunoSEQ multiplex PCR; TCRdb holds only in-frame clones, not every one. The sample carries roughly 2.1 million clones, roughly 91% recorded once. The naive CD8 population came from CD45RO-negative cells selected for CCR7, without terminally differentiated effector memory CD45RA+ cells. The chain combines TRBV6-1 with TRBJ2-7; 8 bases agree with TRBD2. The sequenced sample was naive CD8+ T cells from PBMCs. The receptor's source is a man between 18 and 29 years old in good health. Some clones in this sample may be carry-over from other donors' samples. The DNA for the CDR3 is TGTGCCAGCAGTGAAGATGGCGGGGGGATGAACGAGCAGTACTTC. This encodes CASSEDGGGMNEQYF.